The 4 T cell receptor beta chains listed next were all sequenced from one sample in a study of blood T cell repertoires in COVID-19. The protocol was immunoSEQ multiplex PCR, while the TCRdb copy is restricted to in-frame clones and leaves out a portion. This sample has about 160,000 clones, with about 85% found just once. The sample was peripheral blood. The source of these receptors is a man older than 75 with COVID-19, enrolled during active disease.

The chain links TRBV20-1 to TRBJ2-7, with TRBD2 matching 7 bases. Unmatched junction bases numbered 7, after V lost 3 bases and J lost 2 bases. CDR3 length: 14 residues. Germline V gives CDR1 DFQATT, CDR2 SNEGSKA (reference sequence). The CDR3 here is CSASWRGGTYEQYF. In DNA form, the CDR3 reads TGCAGTGCTAGTTGGCGCGGGGGTACCTACGAGCAGTACTTC.

Only a few counts were recorded for this clone. The V and J genes are TRBV5-8 and TRBJ2-1; tentative D call: TRBD2 (6 bases). Trimming took off 2 bases at V and 4 bases at J, with 10 bases between the two ends. Germline CDR1 reads SGHTS; CDR2 reads YDEGEE. The CDR3 loop spans 14 amino acids. CDR3 residues: CASSFGGEYNEQFF. The CDR3 nucleotides read TGTGCCAGCAGCTTTGGCGGGGAGTACAATGAGCAGTTCTTC.

This sequence joins TRBV7-2 and TRBJ2-2; weak D call: TRBD2 (6 bases). V lost 0 bases and J lost 7, with 9 bases in between. There are 14 residues in the CDR3. Germline CDR1 SGHTA, CDR2 FQGNSA. The CDR3 bases are TGTGCCAGCAGCTTAGCCGGGGGAATCGGGGAGCTGTTTTTT. It encodes CASSLAGGIGELFF.

The chain couples TRBV19 to TRBJ1-2, with 7 bases lining up with TRBD1. CDR1 is LNHDA, CDR2 SQIVND, per germline (reference sequence). Trimming took 0 bases from V and 4 from J; bases not matched to a gene: 5. The CDR3 runs to 15 residues. The CDR3 is CASSIEAGGRYGYTF. For the CDR3, the DNA is TGTGCCAGTAGTATAGAGGCAGGGGGACGCTATGGCTACACCTTC.